This TCR beta chain was identified during a study of blood T cell repertoires in COVID-19. The protocol was immunoSEQ multiplex PCR, while the TCRdb copy is restricted to in-frame clones and leaves out a portion. This table has some 130,000 clones, 85% to 90% appearing once. V was cut by 0 bases and J by 5 bases, with 13 bases left in between. CDR3 length equals 15 residues. Germline V gene data show CDR1 as SGDLS and CDR2 as YYNGEE. Sequenced sample: peripheral blood. This receptor was obtained from a man aged 55 to 70 with active or convalescent COVID-19. V and J are TRBV9 and TRBJ2-3; D perhaps matches TRBD2 (7 bases). The CDR3 nucleotides are TGTGCCAGCAGCGTAGCTGGGGGGGCGGGAGATACGCAGTATTTT. Protein product: CASSVAGGAGDTQYF.